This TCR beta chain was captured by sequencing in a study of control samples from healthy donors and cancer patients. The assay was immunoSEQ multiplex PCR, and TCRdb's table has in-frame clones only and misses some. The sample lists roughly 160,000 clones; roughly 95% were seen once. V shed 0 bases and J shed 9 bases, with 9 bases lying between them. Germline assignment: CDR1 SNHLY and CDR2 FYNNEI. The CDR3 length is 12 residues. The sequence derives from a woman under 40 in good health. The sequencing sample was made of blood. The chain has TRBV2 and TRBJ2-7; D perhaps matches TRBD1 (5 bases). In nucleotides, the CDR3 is TGTGCCAGCAGTGAAGCTCGCCAGGGGCAGTACTTC. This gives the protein CASSEARQGQYF.